One and the same sample provided the 13 T cell receptor beta chains below, sequenced in a study of spatial heterogeneity in lung cancer. TCRdb re-derived calls from the 5' RACE reads in MiXCR, one entry per CDR3 protein. This sample has nearly 80,000 distinct CDR3 sequences, with 8% found just once. Time point in this sample: sample taken at primary tumor resection. Sequencing used PBMCs, obtained at surgery. All receptors derive from a male donor with early-stage non-small cell lung cancer.

This clonotype was counted many times. The junction and the germline gene differ at one end; a read error may be behind it. The chain recombines TRBV7-2 with TRBJ1-3; D perhaps matches TRBD1 (5 bases). The CDR3 spans 14 residues. CDR1 is SGHTA, CDR2 FQGNSA, per germline. The CDR3 coding sequence is TGTGCCAGCAGCTTGGGGGGGACTGGGAACACCATATATTTT. This codes for CASSLGGTGNTIYF.

CDR3 nucleotides: TGCAGTGCTCCCAGGGGGCTAGCGGGAGATGGCACAGATACGCAGTATTTT. Its protein is CSAPRGLAGDGTDTQYF. This chain links TRBV20-1 with TRBJ2-3; TRBD2 agrees at 10 bases. The CDR3 loop spans 17 amino acids. The ends lost 5 bases at V and 1 base at J; junction bases unmatched: 12. CDR1 is DFQATT, CDR2 SNEGSKA, per germline (reference sequence).

This clonotype was seen ten or more times. The chain is built from TRBV7-8 and TRBJ2-3; 8 positions match TRBD2. CDR1 is SGHVS and CDR2 is FQNEAQ in the germline V gene. The CDR3 totals 14 residues. V shed 5 bases, J shed 4 bases, and the junction held 5 bases outside the gene matches. CDR3 nucleotide sequence: TGTGCCAGCAGCCAGGGACTAGATCCAGATACGCAGTATTTT. This gives the protein CASSQGLDPDTQYF.

This clonotype was counted at least ten times. The CDR3 spells CASGLAGQGAYNEQFF. The CDR3 coding sequence is TGTGCTAGTGGTTTGGCAGGACAGGGAGCCTACAATGAGCAGTTCTTC. The V gene is TRBV12-5, the J gene TRBJ2-1; 8 bases fit TRBD1. Per the germline V gene, CDR1 is LGHNT and CDR2 is FRNRAP. The CDR3 is 16 amino acids. V dropped 1 base and J dropped 2; count of bases not matched to a gene: 4.

This clonotype showed up many times. This chain joins TRBV12-5 and TRBJ1-5, with D hard to call. V was shortened by 5 bases and J by 5 bases, with 19 bases between the two germline ends. The germline CDR1 and CDR2 sequences are LGHNT and FRNRAP. The CDR3 spans 16 residues. DNA for the CDR3: TGTGCTAGTGGTCCCCCGACGGGCCCCAATTATCAGCCCCAGCATTTT. Amino acid sequence: CASGPPTGPNYQPQHF.

This clonotype was recorded once. This clone may be a read error of a much larger clone one base away. V usage is TRBV20-1 and J usage is TRBJ2-1; D gene ambiguous. The CDR3 totals 11 residues. V was clipped by 4 bases and J by 5 bases, with 6 bases between them. Germline values: CDR1 DFQATT, CDR2 SNEGSKA (reference sequence). The CDR3 DNA reads as TGCAGTGCTAAGACAAACAATGAGCAGTTCTTC. This encodes CSAKTNNEQFF.

This clonotype was detected many times. The chain has TRBV12-3 or TRBV12-4 and TRBJ2-5, with 11 bases identical to TRBD1. The CDR3 is 14 amino acids. V shed 6 bases and J 4 bases; nucleotides not matched to a gene: 4. The CDR3 DNA follows: TGTGCCAGCAGCCTGGACAGGGGGCTAGAGACCCAGTACTTC. It specifies CASSLDRGLETQYF.

In this sample, this clonotype turned up a few times. The genes are TRBV12-3 or TRBV12-4 and TRBJ2-3; D remains ambiguous. V was shortened by 6 bases and J by 3 bases, with 22 bases between the two germline ends. The CDR3 covers 17 residues. The CDR3 sequence is CASSPGQAPRRTDTQYF. The DNA of the CDR3 is TGTGCCAGCAGCCCGGGCCAGGCTCCTCGGCGGACAGATACGCAGTATTTT.

This clonotype was seen at least ten times. The CDR3 protein is CSVYREDTGELFF. The CDR3 DNA reads as TGCAGCGTTTACAGGGAGGACACCGGGGAGCTGTTTTTT. The chain is built from TRBV29-1 and TRBJ2-2; perhaps D is TRBD1 or TRBD2 (6 bases each). Germline-derived CDR1 and CDR2 are SQVTM and ANQGSEA. V lost 5 bases, J lost 3 bases, and 10 bases lay in between. There are 13 residues in the CDR3.

This clonotype was picked up many times. The chain has TRBV5-1 and TRBJ1-5; D is unresolved. The CDR3 is made up of 15 amino acids. Germline CDR1 reads SGHRS; CDR2 reads YFSETQ. The V gene lost 0 bases and the J gene lost 7 bases, with 14 bases spanning the gap. CDR3 nucleotide sequence: TGCGCCAGCAGCTTGGAGGGTACTACGCGACAGCCCCAGCATTTT. The encoded protein is CASSLEGTTRQPQHF.

The table lists this clonotype with many counts. J is TRBJ2-4 and V is TRBV7-2; unclear D gene. Trimming left V 2 bases short and J 8 bases short, with 4 bases between. Germline values: CDR1 SGHTA, CDR2 FQGNSA. This CDR3 contains 11 residues. The CDR3 sequence is CASSLTDIQYF. DNA of the CDR3: TGTGCCAGCAGCTTAACTGACATTCAGTACTTC.

This clonotype was counted at least ten times. V usage is TRBV5-1 and J usage is TRBJ1-2, with D perhaps matching TRBD1 (6 bases). V lost 1 base and J lost 8, with 15 bases in between. CDR3 length equals 14 residues. Germline loops: CDR1 SGHRS, CDR2 YFSETQ. For the CDR3, the DNA is TGCGCCAGCAGCTTGATGGGTGAACAGGGAGGCTACACCTTC. Translated, it gives CASSLMGEQGGYTF.

In this sample, this clonotype turned up many times. Here the CDR3 reads CSASVGISGNTIYF. In DNA, the CDR3 is TGCAGTGCTAGTGTGGGGATCTCTGGAAACACCATATATTTT. The J gene is TRBJ1-3, the V gene TRBV20-1, with D unclear. This CDR3 has 14 residues. CDR1 and CDR2 (germline): DFQATT, SNEGSKA (reference sequence). Trimming shortened V by 3 bases and J by 0 bases, and 9 bases separated the two germline ends.